In its sample, the clone carrying this T cell receptor beta chain was seen a few times. The antigen remains undetermined. Quantitative 5'-RACE with molecular barcodes was used to make the TCR beta libraries. One entry per CDR3 protein, called by TCRdb with MiXCR from the 5' RACE reads. The sample includes about 310,000 distinct CDR3 sequences, more than 20% seen only once; the top ten take 3% to 4%. The data are from a study of CD8 T cells in ankylosing spondylitis. Regarding the study as a whole: Disease-linked clones proved CD8+ and comparatively uncommon in peripheral blood. Some motif variants had been reported before (in reactive arthritis synovial fluid and blood). As reported, disease-linked clones showed significant enrichment in matched ankylosing spondylitis synovial fluid.

CDR1 and CDR2 (germline): WNHNN, SYGVQD (reference sequence). This CDR3 comprises 14 residues. The ends were cut back, 6 bases at V and 9 bases at J, with 18 bases in the middle. What was sequenced was blood, either unsorted or a sorted T cell fraction (not recorded which). The rearrangement uses TRBV10-1 and TRBJ2-1; D is possibly TRBD2 (6 bases). The origin of this receptor is a female donor with ankylosing spondylitis or in good health (not recorded which). CDR3 nucleotide sequence: TGCGCCAGCAGCCTGCGGGGCGAGACCGGTGAGCAGTTCTTC. It is translated as CASSLRGETGEQFF.